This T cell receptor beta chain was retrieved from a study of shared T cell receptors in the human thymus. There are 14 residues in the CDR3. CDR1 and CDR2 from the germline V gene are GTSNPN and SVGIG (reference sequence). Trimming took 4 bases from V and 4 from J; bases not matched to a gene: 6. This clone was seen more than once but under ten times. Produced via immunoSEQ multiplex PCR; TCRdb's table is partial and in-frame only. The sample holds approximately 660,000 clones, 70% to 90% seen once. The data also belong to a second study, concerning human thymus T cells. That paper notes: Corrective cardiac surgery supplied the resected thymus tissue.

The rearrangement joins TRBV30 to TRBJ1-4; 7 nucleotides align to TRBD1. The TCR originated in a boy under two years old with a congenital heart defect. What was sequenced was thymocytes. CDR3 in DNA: TGTGCCTGGATGCCGGGACAGATTAATGAAAAACTGTTTTTT. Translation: CAWMPGQINEKLFF.